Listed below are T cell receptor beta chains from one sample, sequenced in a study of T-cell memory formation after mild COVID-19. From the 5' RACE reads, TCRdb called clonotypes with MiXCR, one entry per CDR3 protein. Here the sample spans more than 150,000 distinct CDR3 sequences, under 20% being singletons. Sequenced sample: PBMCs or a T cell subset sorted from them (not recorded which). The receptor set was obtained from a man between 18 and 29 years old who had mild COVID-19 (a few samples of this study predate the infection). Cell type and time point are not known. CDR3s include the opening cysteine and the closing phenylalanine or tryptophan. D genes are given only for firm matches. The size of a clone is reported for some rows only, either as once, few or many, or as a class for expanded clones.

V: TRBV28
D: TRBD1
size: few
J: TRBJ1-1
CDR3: CASSEQGAVITEAFF
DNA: TGTGCCAGCAGCGAACAGGGGGCGGTGATCACTGAAGCTTTCTTT

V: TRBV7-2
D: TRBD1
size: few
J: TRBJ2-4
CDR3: CASSLQGAVQYF
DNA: TGTGCCAGCAGCTTACAGGGGGCAGTTCAGTACTTC

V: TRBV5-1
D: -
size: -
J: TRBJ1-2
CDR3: CASSARVAYGYTF
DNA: TGCGCCAGCAGCGCCAGGGTAGCCTATGGCTACACCTTC

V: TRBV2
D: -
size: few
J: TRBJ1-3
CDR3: CASSDQTTGNTIYF
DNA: TGTGCCAGCAGTGATCAGACTACTGGAAACACCATATATTTT

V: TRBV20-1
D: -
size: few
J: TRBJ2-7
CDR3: CSVEGGSYEQYF
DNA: TGCAGTGTAGAAGGGGGGAGCTACGAGCAGTACTTC

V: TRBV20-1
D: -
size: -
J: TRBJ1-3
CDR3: CSARQEGAGNTIYF
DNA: TGCAGTGCTAGGCAAGAGGGGGCTGGAAACACCATATATTTT

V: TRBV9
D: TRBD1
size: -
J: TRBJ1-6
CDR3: CASSARQGNNSPLHF
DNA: TGTGCCAGCAGCGCGCGACAGGGAAACAATTCACCCCTCCACTTT

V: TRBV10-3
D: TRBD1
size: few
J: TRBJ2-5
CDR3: CAIRGQKETQYF
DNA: TGTGCCATCAGGGGACAGAAAGAGACCCAGTACTTC

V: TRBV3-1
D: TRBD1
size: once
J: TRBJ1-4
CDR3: CASSGRTGRREKLFF
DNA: TGTGCCAGCAGCGGAAGGACAGGGCGGCGCGAAAAACTGTTTTTT

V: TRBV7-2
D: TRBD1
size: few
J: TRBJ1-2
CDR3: CASSRPGSGQGVYGYTF
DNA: TGTGCCAGCAGCCGACCCGGTTCGGGACAGGGGGTATATGGCTACACCTTC

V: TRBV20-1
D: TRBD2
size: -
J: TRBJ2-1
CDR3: CSATRLAGGSYNEQFF
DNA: TGCAGTGCTACTCGACTAGCGGGGGGGTCTTACAATGAGCAGTTCTTC

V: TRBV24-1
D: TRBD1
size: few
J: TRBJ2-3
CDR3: CATSDSGTGRLGRQADTQYF
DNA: TGTGCCACCAGTGATTCCGGGACAGGGCGGTTGGGGCGTCAGGCAGATACGCAGTATTTT

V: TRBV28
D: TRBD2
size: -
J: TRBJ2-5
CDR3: CASSLLTSGGRGTQYF
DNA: TGTGCCAGCAGTTTATTGACTAGCGGGGGAAGAGGGACCCAGTACTTC

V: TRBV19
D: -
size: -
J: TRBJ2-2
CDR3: CATSGTANTGELFF
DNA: TGTGCCACCTCGGGGACCGCGAACACCGGGGAGCTGTTTTTT

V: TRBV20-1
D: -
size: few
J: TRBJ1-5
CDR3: CSAVQGTNQPQHF
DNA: TGCAGTGCTGTACAGGGAACTAATCAGCCCCAGCATTTT